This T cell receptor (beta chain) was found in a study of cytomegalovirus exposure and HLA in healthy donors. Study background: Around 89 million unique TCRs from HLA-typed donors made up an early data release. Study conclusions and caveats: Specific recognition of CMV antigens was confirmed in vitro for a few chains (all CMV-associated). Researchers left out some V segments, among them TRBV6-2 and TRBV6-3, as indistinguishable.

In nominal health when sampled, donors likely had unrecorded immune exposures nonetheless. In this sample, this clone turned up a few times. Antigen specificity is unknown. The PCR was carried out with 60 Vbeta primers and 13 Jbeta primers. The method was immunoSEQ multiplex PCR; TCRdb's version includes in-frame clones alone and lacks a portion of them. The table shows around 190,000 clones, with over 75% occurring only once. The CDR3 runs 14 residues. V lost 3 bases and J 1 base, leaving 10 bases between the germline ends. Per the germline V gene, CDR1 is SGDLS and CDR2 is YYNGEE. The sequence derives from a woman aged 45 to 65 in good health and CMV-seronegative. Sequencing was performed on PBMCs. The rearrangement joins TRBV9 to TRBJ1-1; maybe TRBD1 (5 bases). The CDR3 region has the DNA TGTGCCAGCAGCGGGGGCGGGAGGAACACTGAAGCTTTCTTT. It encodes CASSGGGRNTEAFF.